This T cell receptor beta chain originates from a study of graft-versus-host responses after intestinal transplantation. At the level of the study: Those transplanted obtained multivisceral, liver-intestinal, or isolated intestinal grafts. Tacrolimus plus steroids were given to all recipients for approximately three years, preceded by anti-thymocyte globulin induction.

V lost 4 bases, J lost 2 bases, and 11 bases lay in between. CDR3 size: 14 residues. Germline values: CDR1 LGHNA, CDR2 YNFKEQ. Repertoires were generated with immunoSEQ multiplex PCR, while TCRdb's copy carries only in-frame clones and drops some. The sample records some 76,000 clones, around 90% being singletons. General study points: GvH clones were identified in recipient marrow, with some first appearing in ileum or blood.

In this sample, this clone turned up a few times. Its antigen remains unidentified. The source material was unstimulated CD8+ T cells sorted from spleen or lymph node cells, sampled before transplant. The chain carries TRBV4-2 and TRBJ2-5; D not certain. This receptor was obtained from a human donor who was the organ donor for an intestinal transplant. DNA for the CDR3: TGTGCCAGCAGCCCCGATTGGGGTCAAGAGACCCAGTACTTC. Translating gives CASSPDWGQETQYF.